Listed below are T cell receptor beta chains from one sample, sequenced in a study of cytomegalovirus exposure and HLA in healthy donors. Profiled with immunoSEQ multiplex PCR; TCRdb holds only in-frame clones, not every one. Counted here are 100,000 to 150,000 clones, 65% to 75% occurring once; the ten biggest clones make up 5.5% to 8.5%. Source material: PBMCs. The receptors shown here come from a man aged 35 to 55 in good health and CMV-seropositive. Both conserved end residues are part of each CDR3. The order of the fields is D gene, J gene, V gene, clone size, CDR3 DNA, CDR3 protein. A D gene is named only where the DNA matches it firmly. The size entry is marked missing in some rows and otherwise reads once, few, many or a size class.

>TRBD1|TRBJ2-1|TRBV2|.
TGTGCCAGCAGTAGGGGACAGGGGGTAAGGGGTGAGCAGTTCTTC
CASSRGQGVRGEQFF
>.|TRBJ2-5|TRBV7-8|.
TGTGCCAGCAGCTTATTTCGCGAGGGGGAAGAGACCCAGTACTTC
CASSLFREGEETQYF
>TRBD1|TRBJ1-1|TRBV28|.
TGTGCCAGCAGTCCGATCGACAGGGTGGCTTTCTTT
CASSPIDRVAFF
>.|TRBJ2-2|TRBV2|.
TGTGCCAGCAGGCTCGGGACTGCGAACACCGGGGAGCTGTTTTTT
CASRLGTANTGELFF
>.|TRBJ1-2|TRBV7-8|.
TGTGCCAGCAGCCGGGGACTAACGAACGCTAACTATGGCTACACCTTC
CASSRGLTNANYGYTF
>.|TRBJ1-2|TRBV27|once
TGTGCCAGCAGCGCGGTCGGAATCGGCTATGGCTACACCTTC
CASSAVGIGYGYTF
>TRBD2|TRBJ2-2|TRBV18|.
TGTGCCAGCTCACGCTCCGGGACTAGCACGAACACCGGGGAGCTGTTTTTT
CASSRSGTSTNTGELFF
>TRBD2|TRBJ2-1|TRBV9|once
TGTGCCAGCAGCACCCGGACTAGCGGGATCTCGGGGGATGAGCAGTTCTTC
CASSTRTSGISGDEQFF
>TRBD2|TRBJ2-1|TRBV5-1|few
TGCGCCAGCAGACCCACTAGCGGGAGCTCCTACAATGAGCAGTTCTTC
CASRPTSGSSYNEQFF
>TRBD1|TRBJ2-7|TRBV28|.
TGTGCCAGCAGCCAGGTCGGGACAGACTACGAGCAGTACTTC
CASSQVGTDYEQYF
>TRBD2|TRBJ2-3|TRBV28|.
TGTGCCAGCAGCCAACTAGCGGGAGCCGATACGCAGTATTTT
CASSQLAGADTQYF
>.|TRBJ1-5|TRBV5-6|.
TGTGCCAGCAGCCGACAGGGCAATCAGCCCCAGCATTTT
CASSRQGNQPQHF
>TRBD2|TRBJ2-5|TRBV7-9|.
TGTGCCAGCAGCCCGACTAGCGGTCTAGAGACCCAGTACTTC
CASSPTSGLETQYF
>.|TRBJ2-1|TRBV30|.
TGTGCCTGGGGGGACTTTTACAATGAGCAGTTCTTC
CAWGDFYNEQFF
>TRBD2|TRBJ2-7|TRBV5-1|.
TGCGCCAGCAGCTTGGCCCGGGGGGGGGAGCAGTACTTC
CASSLARGGEQYF
>.|TRBJ1-5|TRBV27|few
TGTGCCAGCAGCCAAGGAGGGCCCCAGCATTTT
CASSQGGPQHF
>TRBD2|TRBJ2-5|TRBV7-2|.
TGTGCCAGCAGCGAGACTAGCGGGAGATCGGAGACCCAGTACTTC
CASSETSGRSETQYF
>.|TRBJ2-2|TRBV30|.
TGTGCCTGGAGTTTGACAGCGAACACCGGGGAGCTGTTTTTT
CAWSLTANTGELFF
>TRBD1|TRBJ1-6|TRBV4-1|.
TGCGCCAGCAGCCAAGGCAGGGGGTACCGTAATTCACCCCTCCACTTT
CASSQGRGYRNSPLHF
>.|TRBJ2-5|TRBV5-4|.
TGTGCCAGCAGTTCCGCGGGGGCTCAAGAGACCCAGTACTTC
CASSSAGAQETQYF
>.|TRBJ1-5|TRBV28|.
TGTGCCAGCTCCCGGCGGGTTGGGAATCAGCCCCAGCATTTT
CASSRRVGNQPQHF
>.|TRBJ1-1|TRBV12-2|.
TGTGCAAGTCGCTTACGGTCAGGCCAAAACACTGAAGCTTTCTTT
CASRLRSGQNTEAFF
>.|TRBJ2-7|TRBV6-6|.
TGTGCCAGCATGGGACTCCCCGACGAGCAGTACTTC
CASMGLPDEQYF
>TRBD2|TRBJ2-5|TRBV5-1|few
TGCGCCAGCAGCTCTGGACTAGCGGGGGCCCTAAAAGAGACCCAGTACTTC
CASSSGLAGALKETQYF
>TRBD2|TRBJ2-7|TRBV10-3|.
TGTGCCATCAGTGAGGTTCTAGCGGGAGGGACATACGAGCAGTACTTC
CAISEVLAGGTYEQYF
>.|TRBJ2-7|TRBV7-8|few
TGTGCCAGCAGATCCGACAGTTTCTCCTACGAGCAGTACTTC
CASRSDSFSYEQYF
>TRBD2|TRBJ2-1|TRBV29-1|.
TGCAGCGTTGAGGGGACTAGCTTTCGTGAGCAGTTCTTC
CSVEGTSFREQFF
>.|TRBJ1-2|TRBV5-8|.
TGTGCCAGCAGCTTGGACGACACCTATGGCTACACCTTC
CASSLDDTYGYTF
>.|TRBJ2-3|TRBV6-5|.
TGTGCCAGCAGTTACTCCTCCACAGATACGCAGTATTTT
CASSYSSTDTQYF
>.|TRBJ2-1|TRBV28|few
TGTGCCAGCAGTTTAGGGGTAGCGCGGCACAATGAGCAGTTCTTC
CASSLGVARHNEQFF
>TRBD2|TRBJ2-1|TRBV6-5|.
TGTGCCAGCAGGCTAGTAGCGGGGGGCTACAATGAGCAGTTCTTC
CASRLVAGGYNEQFF
>.|TRBJ1-1|TRBV7-9|.
TGTGCCAGCAGCTGGGGGGGGTACACTGAAGCTTTCTTT
CASSWGGYTEAFF
>TRBD2|TRBJ2-7|TRBV5-1|.
TGCGCCAGCAGCTTGGTCGGACTAGCTACCTACGAGCAGTACTTC
CASSLVGLATYEQYF
>TRBD1|TRBJ2-7|TRBV10-2|.
TGCGCCAGCTCTCCTCCCGGGACAGGGGGGAACGAGCAGTACTTC
CASSPPGTGGNEQYF
>.|TRBJ2-7|TRBV11-2|.
TGTGCCAGCAGCTTGACAACCACTTCCTACGAGCAGTACTTC
CASSLTTTSYEQYF
>TRBD2|TRBJ2-5|TRBV25-1|.
TGTGCCAGCAGTGGGGGACTAGGGGGGCAAGAGACCCAGTACTTC
CASSGGLGGQETQYF
>TRBD1|TRBJ1-5|TRBV6-1|.
TGTGCCACCCGAGGGGGACAGACTAATCAGCCCCAGCATTTT
CATRGGQTNQPQHF
>.|TRBJ2-7|TRBV4-2|.
TGTGCCAGCAGCCAAGATAACGAGCAGTACTTC
CASSQDNEQYF
>.|TRBJ2-3|TRBV5-1|.
TGCGCCAGCAGCTTGGGAGCGGCTAGCACAGATACGCAGTATTTT
CASSLGAASTDTQYF
>.|TRBJ2-1|TRBV30|.
TGTGCCTGGACGCGGAGCTCCTACAATGAGCAGTTCTTC
CAWTRSSYNEQFF
>TRBD1|TRBJ2-7|TRBV2|.
TGTGCCAGCAGTGAAAATTCAGGGGGCCCCCACGAGCAGTACTTC
CASSENSGGPHEQYF
>TRBD1|TRBJ1-1|TRBV10-3|few
TGTGCCTCCTGGAACAGGGGGCGCGGAACTGAAGCTTTCTTT
CASWNRGRGTEAFF
>.|TRBJ2-1|TRBV7-6|.
TGTGCCAGCAGCTTAGAAGGCGGGACGTACAATGAGCAGTTCTTC
CASSLEGGTYNEQFF
>.|TRBJ1-1|TRBV7-8|once
TGTGCCAGCAGCTTTAACCAGATGAACACTGAAGCTTTCTTT
CASSFNQMNTEAFF
>TRBD1|TRBJ2-3|TRBV9|.
TGTGCCAGCAGCGCCCGGGACAGGGTTAGCACAGATACGCAGTATTTT
CASSARDRVSTDTQYF
>TRBD2|TRBJ2-5|TRBV5-4|.
TGTGCCAGCAGCTTGACTAGCGGGAGATGGGAGACCCAGTACTTC
CASSLTSGRWETQYF
>TRBD1|TRBJ1-1|TRBV28|.
TGTGCCAGCAGTCCCCCGGACAGGGTACAGACTGAAGCTTTCTTT
CASSPPDRVQTEAFF
>TRBD1|TRBJ2-4|TRBV7-6|.
TGTGCCAGCAGCCCGGGGACAGGGGGTGACATTCAGTACTTC
CASSPGTGGDIQYF
>.|TRBJ1-3|TRBV6-1|.
TGTGCCAGCAGGGACATTCAGGGGTCTGGAAACACCATATATTTT
CASRDIQGSGNTIYF
>TRBD1|TRBJ2-4|TRBV12-5|.
TGTGCTAGTGCGCTACGGACAGGGGATCTAGCCAAAAACATTCAGTACTTC
CASALRTGDLAKNIQYF
>TRBD2|TRBJ2-2|TRBV15|.
TGTGCCACCAGCAGAGAGCACCATTCGGGGGGATCTACCACCGGGGAGCTGTTTTTT
CATSREHHSGGSTTGELFF
>TRBD1|TRBJ1-2|TRBV6-5|.
TGTGCCAGCAGTTACTCGGGACAGCCACCGGGGAATGGCTACACCTTC
CASSYSGQPPGNGYTF
>.|TRBJ2-1|TRBV10-3|few
TGTGCCATCAGGGGGGACTCCTCTTACAATGAGCAGTTCTTC
CAIRGDSSYNEQFF
>.|TRBJ1-1|TRBV18|.
TGTGCCAGCACCGGGTCTCTCAACACTGAAGCTTTCTTT
CASTGSLNTEAFF
>.|TRBJ2-2|TRBV5-1|.
TGCGCCAGCAGCTTGGATACAGGGAGGGCCGGGGAGCTGTTTTTT
CASSLDTGRAGELFF
>.|TRBJ1-2|TRBV6-5|.
TGTGCCAGCAGCCGATCCTTTTCGACGGGGGGCTACACCTTC
CASSRSFSTGGYTF
>TRBD2|TRBJ2-7|TRBV5-6|.
TGTGCCAGCAGCTCCCCGACTTTAGCGGGAGTCCATAGCGAGCAGTACTTC
CASSSPTLAGVHSEQYF